The 3 T cell receptor beta chains reported below all come from one sample, sequenced in a study of blood T cell repertoires in COVID-19. Assay: immunoSEQ multiplex PCR; the TCRdb copy retains only in-frame clones and omits some. The table records about 58,000 clones, approximately 90% of them present only once. What was sequenced was peripheral blood. These receptors all stem from a woman in her sixties with active COVID-19.

The genes are TRBV6-1 and TRBJ2-5; TRBD1 might be the D (6 bases). CDR1 is MNHNS and CDR2 is SASEGT in the germline V gene. Trimming left V 0 bases short and J 0 bases short, with 17 bases between. CDR3 length equals 18 residues. DNA for the CDR3: TGTGCCAGCAGTGAAGCGCTTCCAGGGGCCCCATACCAAGAGACCCAGTACTTC. It translates to CASSEALPGAPYQETQYF.

The gene calls are TRBV12-3 or TRBV12-4 and TRBJ2-7, with D possibly being TRBD1 (7 bases). The CDR3 covers 11 residues. CDR3 in amino acids: CATRRGREQYF. The CDR3 DNA is TGTGCTACGCGCAGGGGGAGGGAGCAGTACTTC.

This rearrangement joins TRBV19 to TRBJ1-6; the D gene is possibly TRBD1 (5 bases). Trimming removed 5 bases at V and 0 bases at J, with 5 bases between. The CDR3 spans 14 residues. Germline assignment: CDR1 LNHDA and CDR2 SQIVND (reference sequence). CDR3 protein: CASSDSSYNSPLHF. The CDR3 nucleotides read TGTGCCAGTAGTGACAGCTCCTATAATTCACCCCTCCACTTT.